The 17 T cell receptor beta chains below all came from one sample that was sequenced in a study of siplizumab effects on memory and regulatory T cells. Only in-frame clones appear in the TCRdb table, and some are missing; sequencing was by immunoSEQ multiplex PCR. The sample records some 110,000 clones, over 90% being singletons. Sequenced sample: Tregs sorted from blood. The receptors originated from a human donor in good health.

The chain recombines TRBV30 with TRBJ1-1, with TRBD1 as a possible D gene (5 bases). Germline CDR1 reads GTSNPN; CDR2 reads SVGIG (reference sequence). Between the trimmed V and J ends, which lost 0 bases and 0 bases, there was a span of 11 bases. The CDR3 extends over 15 amino acids. CDR3 in amino acids: CAWSVVGVLNTEAFF. Here the CDR3 DNA reads TGTGCCTGGAGTGTAGTAGGGGTCCTGAACACTGAAGCTTTCTTT.

The J gene is TRBJ1-1, the V gene TRBV18; D perhaps matches TRBD1 (6 bases). The germline V gene has CDR1 KGHSH and CDR2 LQKENI. The CDR3 contains 14 residues. The ends were cut back, 0 bases at V and 4 bases at J, with 9 bases in the middle. The CDR3 DNA is TGTGCCAGCTCACCACCGGCAGGGGCCACTGAAGCTTTCTTT. Encoded protein: CASSPPAGATEAFF.

The chain has TRBV6-1 and TRBJ1-2; D perhaps matches TRBD1 (5 bases). V was pared by 4 bases and J by 5 bases, with 8 bases between. Germline assignment: CDR1 MNHNS and CDR2 SASEGT. This CDR3 is built from 12 residues. CDR3 in DNA: TGTGCCAGCAGTGCAGGGCGGTATGGCTACACCTTC. Translating gives CASSAGRYGYTF.

The count of this clone is one. The chain couples TRBV28 to TRBJ2-7; D may be TRBD1 (5 bases). Trimming cost V 3 bases and J 0 bases, with 21 bases left between them. The germline gives CDR1 MDHEN, CDR2 SYDVKM. The length of the CDR3 is 18 residues. CDR3 coding DNA: TGTGCCAGCAGTTTTTCAGGACATCCATCACCTCACTCCTACGAGCAGTACTTC. The encoded protein is CASSFSGHPSPHSYEQYF.

The chain recombines TRBV7-9 with TRBJ1-3; D call uncertain. This CDR3 has 15 residues. Per germline, CDR1 SEHNR and CDR2 FQNEAQ (reference sequence). V was pared by 0 bases and J by 1 base, with 7 bases between. The CDR3 protein is CASSLAGNSGNTIYF. CDR3 coding DNA: TGTGCCAGCAGCTTAGCGGGGAATTCTGGAAACACCATATATTTT.

The CDR3 sequence: CASSLARDLIVIDEQYF. In DNA, the CDR3 is TGCGCCAGCAGCTTGGCCCGGGACCTCATCGTGATCGACGAGCAGTACTTC. V is TRBV5-1 and J is TRBJ2-7; D is perhaps TRBD1 or TRBD2 (5 bases each). Trimming removed 0 bases from V and 5 bases from J, with 21 bases in between. Germline CDR1 is SGHRS and CDR2 is YFSETQ. The CDR3 extends over 17 amino acids.

V and J are TRBV5-4 and TRBJ2-5; TRBD2 aligns across 7 bases. The CDR3 length is 14 residues. The germline CDR1 and CDR2 sequences are SGHNT and YYREEE (reference sequence). V lost 3 bases to trimming and J lost 2 bases; unmatched junction nucleotides: 4. CDR3 sequence (DNA): TGTGCCAGCAGCTACCGGGACTATCAAGAGACCCAGTACTTC. It translates to CASSYRDYQETQYF.

This clone occurred a few times. V usage is TRBV5-1 and J usage is TRBJ1-5; a possible D gene is TRBD1 (6 bases). The ends were cut back, 0 bases at V and 5 bases at J, with 12 bases in the middle. CDR1 and CDR2 from the germline V gene are SGHRS and YFSETQ. This CDR3 spans 15 amino acids. CDR3 in DNA: TGCGCCAGCAGCTTGGGGTCGGGGGCCGATCAGCCCCAGCATTTT. Translating gives CASSLGSGADQPQHF. Using reference TRBV5-1 and TRBJ1-5 for the parts outside the CDR3, the full variable domain is KAGVTQTPRYLIKTRGQQVTLSCSPISGHRSVSWYQQTPGQGLQFLFEYFSETQRNKGNFPGRFSGRQFSNSRSEMNVSTLELGDSALYLCASSLGSGADQPQHFGDGTRLSIL.

This rearrangement joins TRBV9 to TRBJ1-3; TRBD1 matches at 8 bases. The CDR3 totals 15 residues. Germline CDR1 reads SGDLS; CDR2 reads YYNGEE. V shed 3 bases and J 8 bases; nucleotides not matched to a gene: 10. The CDR3 loop is CASSARDRFLDTIYF. The CDR3, as DNA: TGTGCCAGCAGCGCCCGGGACAGGTTCCTGGACACCATATATTTT.

The chain is built from TRBV15 and TRBJ1-3; D remains ambiguous. Germline assignment: CDR1 LNHNV and CDR2 YYDKDF (reference sequence). CDR3 length: 13 residues. V lost 2 bases, J lost 0 bases, and 2 bases lay in between. This CDR3 reads CATSRSSGNTIYF. The DNA for the CDR3 is TGTGCCACCAGCAGATCCTCTGGAAACACCATATATTTT.

V gene TRBV6-5 combines with J gene TRBJ2-5; 8 bases align to TRBD2. The V segment lost 2 bases and the J segment 5 bases; nucleotides outside the gene matches: 10. CDR1 and CDR2 (germline): MNHEY, SVGAGI. This CDR3 comprises 16 residues. In DNA, the CDR3 is TGTGCCAGCAGTTACCCAGCCTCGGAGCGGGGGGAGACCCAGTACTTC. This sequence encodes CASSYPASERGETQYF.

This chain joins TRBV25-1 and TRBJ1-1; 8 positions match TRBD1. The junction had 8 bases not matched to a gene; V was cut back by 5 bases and J by 6 bases. CDR1 and CDR2 from the germline V gene are MGHDK and SYGVNS. The CDR3 is 14 residues long. This CDR3 reads CASSRDRGTSEAFF. The CDR3 bases are TGTGCCAGCAGTAGAGACAGGGGAACCTCTGAAGCTTTCTTT.

The rearrangement uses TRBV27 and TRBJ2-5; perhaps TRBD2 as D (6 bases). This CDR3 is 18 amino acids long. V lost 2 bases and J lost 3, with 22 bases in between. Per germline, CDR1 MNHEY and CDR2 SMNVEV (reference sequence). Written as DNA, the CDR3 is TGTGCCAGCAGTTTACAGGCGGGGACTTTCCATACCAAAGAGACCCAGTACTTC. It codes for CASSLQAGTFHTKETQYF.

The sample holds one count of this clone. The V gene is TRBV7-2, the J gene TRBJ1-4, with 8 bases matching TRBD1. Unmatched junction bases numbered 1, after V lost 3 bases and J lost 4 bases. Germline V gene data show CDR1 as SGHTA and CDR2 as FQGNSA. This CDR3 spans 14 amino acids. The CDR3 nucleotides are TGTGCCAGCAGCTTGACAGGGGTTAATGAAAAACTGTTTTTT. Translated, it gives CASSLTGVNEKLFF.

This chain connects TRBV9 to TRBJ2-1; no definite D call. The CDR3 is made up of 15 amino acids. CDR1 and CDR2 (germline): SGDLS, YYNGEE. V shed 4 bases and J shed 1 base, with 12 bases lying between them. CDR3 DNA: TGTGCCAGCAGCCCCCGCCTGGGGTCCTACAATGAGCAGTTCTTC. Amino acids: CASSPRLGSYNEQFF.

V and J are TRBV6-1 and TRBJ1-4; 10 bases map to TRBD1. This CDR3 contains 12 residues. With V trimmed by 8 bases and J by 11 bases, 5 bases remained unmatched. Germline V CDR1 and CDR2: MNHNS, SASEGT. Here the CDR3 DNA reads TGTGCCAGCGCAGAGGGACAGGGGAAACTGTTTTTT. The encoded protein is CASAEGQGKLFF.

The chain has TRBV10-3 and TRBJ1-3; D is unresolved. The CDR3 is 16 amino acids. V shed 0 bases and J shed 2 bases, with 11 bases lying between them. The germline V gene encodes CDR1 ENHRY and CDR2 SYGVKD. This CDR3 reads CAISESGRRTGNTIYF. The CDR3 bases are TGTGCCATCAGTGAGTCGGGTAGGAGGACTGGAAACACCATATATTTT.